The T cell receptor beta chain under discussion was sequenced for a study of T cells after yellow fever vaccination. In TCRdb, the 5' RACE reads were re-called with MiXCR into one record per CDR3 protein. Among 240,000 or so distinct CDR3 sequences, 6% to 7.5% were seen once, and the ten largest hold about 0.9%. At least ten counts were recorded for this clonotype. Germline V gene data show CDR1 as SQVTM and CDR2 as ANQGSEA. V lost 6 bases, J lost 3 bases, and 3 bases stayed unmatched. The CDR3 has 12 residues. The material sequenced was CD4+ T cells sorted from PBMCs, taken 15 days after the yellow fever booster vaccination. This receptor was obtained from a man younger than 40 who received the YFV17D yellow fever vaccine. The chain is built from TRBV29-1 and TRBJ2-7; TRBD1 aligns across 9 bases. As DNA, the CDR3 is TGCAGCGTGGGACAGGGACTCTACGAGCAGTACTTC. It is translated as CSVGQGLYEQYF.